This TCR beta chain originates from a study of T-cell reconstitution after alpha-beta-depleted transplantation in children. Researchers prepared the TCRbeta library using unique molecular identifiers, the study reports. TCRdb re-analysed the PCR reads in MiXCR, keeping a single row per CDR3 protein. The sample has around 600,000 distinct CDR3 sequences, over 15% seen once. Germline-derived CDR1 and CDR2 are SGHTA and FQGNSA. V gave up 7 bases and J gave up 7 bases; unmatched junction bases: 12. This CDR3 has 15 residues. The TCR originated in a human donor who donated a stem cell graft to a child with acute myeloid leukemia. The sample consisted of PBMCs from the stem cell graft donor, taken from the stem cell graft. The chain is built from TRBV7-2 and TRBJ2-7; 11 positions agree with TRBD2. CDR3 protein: CASTLAGGRGREQYF. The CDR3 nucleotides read TGTGCCAGCACTCTAGCGGGGGGTAGAGGGAGGGAGCAGTACTTC.